This T cell receptor (beta chain) appears in the sequencing data of a study of T cell repertoires in cytomegalovirus infection. About the research overall: CMV infection and matching HLA type were both indicated by public TCR beta signatures.

CDR1 and CDR2 (germline): DFQATT, SNEGSKA (reference sequence). This CDR3 spans 12 amino acids. V shed 3 bases and J shed 1 base, with 7 bases lying between them. Each CDR3 protein gets one entry after TCRdb re-called the reads with MiXCR. This table has hundreds of thousands of distinct CDR3 sequences, roughly 17% appearing once. This TCR came from a human donor in good health (CMV status not recorded). Some clones in this sample may be carry-over from other donors' samples. V is TRBV20-1 and J is TRBJ2-7; D not certain. The sample consisted of PBMCs. The CDR3 region is CSASPGSYEQYF. In DNA form, the CDR3 reads TGCAGTGCTAGTCCCGGATCCTACGAGCAGTACTTC.